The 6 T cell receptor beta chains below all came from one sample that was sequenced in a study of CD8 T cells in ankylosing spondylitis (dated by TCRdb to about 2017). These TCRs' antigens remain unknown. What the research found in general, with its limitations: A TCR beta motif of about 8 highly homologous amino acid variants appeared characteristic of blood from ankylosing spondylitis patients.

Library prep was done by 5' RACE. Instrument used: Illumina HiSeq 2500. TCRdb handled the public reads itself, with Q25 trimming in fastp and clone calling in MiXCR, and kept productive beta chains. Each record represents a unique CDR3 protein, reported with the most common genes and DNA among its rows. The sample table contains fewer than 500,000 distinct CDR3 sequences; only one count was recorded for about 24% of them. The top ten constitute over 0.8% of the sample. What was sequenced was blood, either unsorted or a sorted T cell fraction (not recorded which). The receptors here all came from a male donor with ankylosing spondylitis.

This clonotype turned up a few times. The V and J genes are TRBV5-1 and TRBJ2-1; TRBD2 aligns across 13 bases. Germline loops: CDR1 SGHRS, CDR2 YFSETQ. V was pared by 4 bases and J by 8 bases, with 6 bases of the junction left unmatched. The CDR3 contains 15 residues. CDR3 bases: TGCGCCAGCAGCCCGGGACTAGCGGGACGGTATGAGCAGTTCTTC. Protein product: CASSPGLAGRYEQFF. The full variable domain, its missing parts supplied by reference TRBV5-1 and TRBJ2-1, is KAGVTQTPRYLIKTRGQQVTLSCSPISGHRSVSWYQQTPGQGLQFLFEYFSETQRNKGNFPGRFSGRQFSNSRSEMNVSTLELGDSALYLCASSPGLAGRYEQFFGPGTRLTVL.

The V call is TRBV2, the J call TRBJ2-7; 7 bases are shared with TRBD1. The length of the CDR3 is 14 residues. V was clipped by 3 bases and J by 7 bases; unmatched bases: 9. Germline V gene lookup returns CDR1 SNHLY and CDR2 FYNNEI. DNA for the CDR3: TGTGCCAGCAGTGATGGGCAGGGGGTTGGGGAGCAGTACGTC. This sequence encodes CASSDGQGVGEQYV.

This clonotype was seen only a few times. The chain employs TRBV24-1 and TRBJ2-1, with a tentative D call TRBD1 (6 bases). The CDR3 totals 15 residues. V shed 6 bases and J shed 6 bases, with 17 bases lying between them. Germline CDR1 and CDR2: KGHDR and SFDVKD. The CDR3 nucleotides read TGTGCCACCAGTTCCCAGGGGAGCTGGGGCAATGAGCAGTTCTTC. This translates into CATSSQGSWGNEQFF.

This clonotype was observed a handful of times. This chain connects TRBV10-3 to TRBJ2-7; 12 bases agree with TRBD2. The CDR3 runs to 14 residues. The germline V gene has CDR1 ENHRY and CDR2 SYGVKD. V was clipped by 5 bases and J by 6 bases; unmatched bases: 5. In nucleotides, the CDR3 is TGTGCCATCAGTCCCCAGACTAGCGGGAGCGAGCAGTACTTC. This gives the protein CAISPQTSGSEQYF.

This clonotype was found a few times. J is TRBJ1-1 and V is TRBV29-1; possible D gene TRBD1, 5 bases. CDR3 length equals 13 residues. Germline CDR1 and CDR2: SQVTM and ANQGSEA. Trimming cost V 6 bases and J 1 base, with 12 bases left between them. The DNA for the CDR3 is TGCAGCGTGGAGGGGCAGTGGAACACTGAAGCTTTCTTT. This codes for CSVEGQWNTEAFF.

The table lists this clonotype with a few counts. The DNA for the CDR3 is TGTGCCAGCAGGACCGGGACGGGAGCAACTAATGAAAAACTGTTTTTT. Its protein product is CASRTGTGATNEKLFF. The chain has TRBV2 and TRBJ1-4; possible D gene TRBD1, 5 bases. This CDR3 region has 16 residues. The germline V and J ends were trimmed by 6 bases and 0 bases, with 14 bases remaining between them. Germline V lookup: CDR1 SNHLY, CDR2 FYNNEI. Complete variable domain (other parts from reference TRBV2 and TRBJ1-4): EPEVTQTPSHQVTQMGQEVILRCVPISNHLYFYWYRQILGQKVEFLVSFYNNEISEKSEIFDDQFSVERPDGSNFTLKIRSTKLEDSAMYFCASRTGTGATNEKLFFGSGTQLSVL.